Following are 14 T cell receptor beta chains from one sample sequenced in a study of molecular identifiers for immune sequencing clone quantification. A single record per CDR3 protein comes from TCRdb applying MiXCR to the PCR reads. The table records about 640,000 distinct CDR3 sequences, 15% to 20% of them present only once. Material for sequencing was naive CD8+ T cells from blood, with Jurkat cell RNA spiked in. Subset here: FACS-sorted CD8+CD4-CCR7+CD45RA+ naive T cells. The receptors here all came from a human donor in good health. Some libraries in this study had Jurkat cell RNA spiked in.

This clonotype was seen ten or more times. The V and J genes are TRBV27 and TRBJ2-4, with a tentative D call TRBD2 (5 bases). The CDR3 covers 14 residues. Germline CDR1 is MNHEY and CDR2 is SMNVEV (reference sequence). Trimming removed 5 bases from V and 0 bases from J, with 8 bases in between. CDR3 nucleotides: TGTGCCAGCAGTCCGGACTTAGCCAAAAACATTCAGTACTTC. It encodes CASSPDLAKNIQYF.

About this clonotype itself: A single base separates this from a much larger clone, so it may be a read error. The J gene is TRBJ2-7, the V gene TRBV4-3, with D tentatively TRBD2 (6 bases). The CDR3 is 16 amino acids. Looked up from germline, CDR1 is LGHNA and CDR2 is YSLEER. CDR3 amino acids: CASNQDWPGGGYEQYF. CDR3 in DNA: TGCGCCAGCAACCAAGATTGGCCCGGGGGAGGCTACGAGCAGTACTTC.

Comment on this clonotype: This may be a read error: a much more frequent sequence differs by one nucleotide. V gene TRBV6-2 or TRBV6-3 combines with J gene TRBJ1-5, with TRBD1 matching over 9 bases. The CDR3 loop spans 19 amino acids. Germline CDR1 MNHEY, CDR2 SVGEGT. Unmatched junction bases numbered 15, after V lost 5 bases and J lost 1 base. The CDR3 DNA reads as TGTGCCAGCAGTGTTCAACAGGGGGCTGTAGGTGTGAGCAATCAGCCCCAGCATTTT. This codes for CASSVQQGAVGVSNQPQHF.

This clonotype was counted a few times. The chain is built from TRBV7-9 and TRBJ2-7; perhaps TRBD2 as D (6 bases). Germline CDR1 reads SEHNR; CDR2 reads FQNEAQ (reference sequence). V was trimmed by 4 bases and J by 2 bases, leaving 12 bases between them. This CDR3 comprises 14 residues. For the CDR3, the DNA is TGTGCCAGCAGCTCCCACGGGGGACCCTACGAGCAGTACTTC. Its translation is CASSSHGGPYEQYF.

The chain employs TRBV28 and TRBJ2-5; 7 bases are a match to TRBD2. CDR1 and CDR2 (germline): MDHEN, SYDVKM. V was pared by 6 bases and J by 4 bases, with 5 bases of the junction left unmatched. The CDR3 spans 13 residues. The CDR3, as DNA: TGTGCCAGCAGGCCAGGACTAGGAGAGACCCAGTACTTC. As protein: CASRPGLGETQYF.

CDR3 residues: CATSDLFRDYGYTF. In DNA, the CDR3 is TGTGCCACCAGTGATTTGTTCAGGGACTATGGCTACACCTTC. The chain joins TRBV24-1 to TRBJ1-2, with D maybe TRBD1 (5 bases). The V end was cut by 0 bases, the J end by 3 bases, with 7 bases between. CDR1 and CDR2 from the germline V gene are KGHDR and SFDVKD. This CDR3 comprises 14 residues.

As for this clonotype: A read error may explain this, as a much larger clone is one base away. This chain joins TRBV20-1 and TRBJ2-2; 10 bases fit TRBD2. CDR1 is DFQATT, CDR2 SNEGSKA, per germline (reference sequence). Losses at the gene ends were 5 bases for V and 7 bases for J; bases not matched to a gene: 13. The CDR3 runs 16 residues. The CDR3, as DNA: TGCAGTGCTGTTTCATCGAGCGGGGGGGCCAACGGGGAGCTGTTTTTT. Translated, it gives CSAVSSSGGANGELFF.

This rearrangement joins TRBV2 to TRBJ2-2, with TRBD1 identical over 10 bases. This CDR3 is 17 amino acids long. Germline V lookup: CDR1 SNHLY, CDR2 FYNNEI. Trimming at V came to 6 bases and at J to 6 bases, leaving 13 bases not matched to a gene. In DNA form, the CDR3 reads TGTGCCAGCAGACAAAATCCGGGACAGGGGTTCCCCGGGGAGCTGTTTTTT. Translating it yields CASRQNPGQGFPGELFF. The full variable domain, with the rest looked up from reference TRBV2 and TRBJ2-2, is EPEVTQTPSHQVTQMGQEVILRCVPISNHLYFYWYRQILGQKVEFLVSFYNNEISEKSEIFDDQFSVERPDGSNFTLKIRSTKLEDSAMYFCASRQNPGQGFPGELFFGEGSRLTVL.

Worth noting for this clonotype: A read error may be the cause here, since a much bigger clone is one base away. The chain recombines TRBV29-1 with TRBJ1-3, with D possibly TRBD1 on 5 matching bases. The CDR3 extends over 15 amino acids. CDR1 is SQVTM and CDR2 is ANQGSEA in the germline V gene. Written as DNA, the CDR3 is TGCAGCGTTGAAGATCGAGGGACCTCTGGAAGCACCATATATTTT. Translated: CSVEDRGTSGSTIYF. Drawing the rest from reference TRBV29-1 and TRBJ1-3, the complete variable domain is SAVISQKPSRDICQRGTSLTIQCQVDSQVTMMFWYRQQPGQSLTLIATANQGSEATYESGFVIDKFPISRPNLTFSTLTVSNMSPEDSSIYLCSVEDRGTSGSTIYFGEGSWLTVV.

Worth noting for this clonotype: Because it lacks the conserved phenylalanine or tryptophan at the end, this CDR3 is likely a read error. The chain joins TRBV3-1 to TRBJ2-5, with TRBD1 as a possible D gene (6 bases). Looked up from germline, CDR1 is LGHDT and CDR2 is YNNKEL (reference sequence). This CDR3 region has 12 residues. Deletions cut 5 bases from V and 3 bases from J, with 7 bases between. The CDR3 reads CASSGQKETQYL. For the CDR3, the DNA is TGTGCCAGCAGCGGACAGAAAGAGACCCAGTACCTC.

This clonotype was observed a single time. At one of its ends the junction is not consistent with the germline gene, which may arise from a read error. V and J are TRBV27 and TRBJ2-7; no clear D gene. CDR1 and CDR2 (germline): MNHEY, SMNVEV (reference sequence). The CDR3 covers 13 residues. For the CDR3, the DNA is TGTGCCAGCAGTTTTCGAGGCTCCTGCGAGCAGTACTTC. Amino acids: CASSFRGSCEQYF.

This clonotype was detected only once. A much larger clonotype is one base distant, so this may be a read error. The genes are TRBV7-6 and TRBJ2-6; no reliable D call. This CDR3 region has 14 residues. Germline assignment: CDR1 SGHVS and CDR2 FNYEAQ. CDR3 nucleotides: TGTGCCTGCAGCTCCGCGTCAGGGGCCAACGTCCTGACTTTC. Translating gives CACSSASGANVLTF.

The table lists this clonotype with many counts. The chain employs TRBV24-1 and TRBJ2-1; D remains ambiguous. Germline values: CDR1 KGHDR, CDR2 SFDVKD. The CDR3 covers 13 residues. V lost 10 bases and J lost 1, with 10 bases in between. CDR3 residues: CATTTISYNEQFF. Here the CDR3 DNA reads TGTGCCACAACTACGATATCCTACAATGAGCAGTTCTTC.

The table lists this clonotype with many counts. This chain connects TRBV30 to TRBJ1-5; 9 positions match TRBD1. Germline V gene data show CDR1 as GTSNPN and CDR2 as SVGIG (reference sequence). This CDR3 comprises 14 residues. V was pared by 5 bases and J by 4 bases, with 6 bases of the junction left unmatched. The CDR3, as DNA: TGTGCCTGGGGTCACGGACAGGGGAATCAGCCCCAGCATTTT. This translates into CAWGHGQGNQPQHF.